What follows describes a single T cell receptor beta chain. Its antigen is as yet unknown. Trimming cost V 1 base and J 0 bases, with 9 bases left between them. The CDR3 sequence is 15 residues long. The germline gives CDR1 SEHNR, CDR2 FQNEAQ (reference sequence). Mixed chimerism was transient after nonmyeloablative marrow transplants from related graft donors. CD4+CD25+CD127- Tregs, CD4+CD25- non-Tregs, CD4 and CD8 cells were sorted. The sample is drawn from a study of Tregs in tolerant kidney transplant recipients. Method: immunoSEQ multiplex PCR; TCRdb's copy keeps in-frame clones and lacks some. The sample lists nearly 50,000 clones, roughly nine tenths occurring once. Findings of the study overall: Tolerant patients' donor-specific Tregs expanded beyond overall Tregs, suggesting antigen-driven growth. Biological reproducibility was not directly addressed, but technical replication error appeared minimal.

The receptor was derived from a human patient who received a combined kidney and bone marrow transplant. Part of the T cells may come from the graft donor. The V call is TRBV7-9, the J call TRBJ1-2; D is uncertain. This material consisted of CD8+ T cells from blood (PBMCs), taken 12 months after the transplant. CDR3 in DNA: TGTGCCAGCAGCTTAGTCGGCGGTACTAACTATGGCTACACCTTC. It translates to CASSLVGGTNYGYTF.